This section outlines one T cell receptor beta chain sequence together with its context. Its antigen is still unknown. These data come from a study of cytomegalovirus exposure and HLA in healthy donors. Study-wide context: Roughly 180 million T cells yielded more than 90 million unique TCR beta sequences, as an earlier analysis found. Study-wide results and limits: Reports state that TCR beta sequences accurately predicted most subjects' HLA-A and HLA-B alleles.

From germline, CDR1 is SNHLY and CDR2 FYNNEI. V lost 6 bases to trimming and J lost 5 bases, with 14 bases between them. The CDR3 length is 14 residues. It was with 60 Vbeta and 13 Jbeta primers that the PCR ran. Produced via immunoSEQ multiplex PCR; TCRdb's table is partial and in-frame only. The sample consists of roughly 140,000 clones, 73% of them appearing once. The sequencing sample was made of PBMCs. The chain joins TRBV2 to TRBJ1-5; maybe TRBD1 (6 bases). This clonotype was obtained from a human donor in good health. Written as DNA, the CDR3 is TGTGCCAGCAGACCAGGGGCTGGGGATCAGCCCCAGCATTTT. Translation: CASRPGAGDQPQHF.